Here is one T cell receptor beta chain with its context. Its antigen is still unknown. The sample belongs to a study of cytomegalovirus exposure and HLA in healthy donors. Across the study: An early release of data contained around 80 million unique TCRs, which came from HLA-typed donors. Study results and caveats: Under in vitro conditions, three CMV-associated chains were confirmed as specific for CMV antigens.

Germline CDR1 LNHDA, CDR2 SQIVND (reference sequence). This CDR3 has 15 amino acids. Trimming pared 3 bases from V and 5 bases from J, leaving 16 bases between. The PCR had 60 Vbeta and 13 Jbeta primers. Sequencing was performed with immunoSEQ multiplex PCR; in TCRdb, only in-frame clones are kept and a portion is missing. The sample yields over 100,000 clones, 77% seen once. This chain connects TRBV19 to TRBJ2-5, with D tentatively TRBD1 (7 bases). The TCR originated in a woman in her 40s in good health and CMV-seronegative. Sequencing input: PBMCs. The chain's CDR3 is CASSILSGGRETQYF. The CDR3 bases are TGTGCCAGTAGTATCCTTTCAGGGGGGCGGGAGACCCAGTACTTC.